Shown below are 24 T cell receptor beta chains from a single sample sequenced in a study of cytomegalovirus exposure and HLA in healthy donors. A multiplex PCR was run with 60 Vbeta primers and 13 Jbeta primers. TCRdb's copy holds only in-frame clones and misses some; the assay was immunoSEQ multiplex PCR. This sample carries more than 35,000 clones, with 1% to 1.5% going to the ten biggest clones. Sequencing was performed on PBMCs. Receptors originate from a man younger than 40 in good health and CMV-seronegative.

The chain couples TRBV19 to TRBJ2-7; 11 nucleotides align to TRBD2. V lost 5 bases and J lost 3; bases outside the gene matches: 6. Per the germline V gene, CDR1 is LNHDA and CDR2 is SQIVND (reference sequence). The CDR3 length is 15 residues. Here the CDR3 DNA reads TGTGCCAGTAGTCCTCACGGGACTAGCGGCTACGAGCAGTACTTC. Encoded protein: CASSPHGTSGYEQYF. The full variable domain, rest sourced from reference TRBV19 and TRBJ2-7, is DGGITQSPKYLFRKEGQNVTLSCEQNLNHDAMYWYRQDPGQGLRLIYYSQIVNDFQKGDIAEGYSVSREKKESFPLTVTSAQKNPTAFYLCASSPHGTSGYEQYFGPGTRLTVT.

The rearrangement links TRBV30 to TRBJ2-7; unclear D gene. This CDR3 has 11 residues. Per the germline V gene, CDR1 is GTSNPN and CDR2 is SVGIG (reference sequence). Trimming removed 0 bases from V and 6 bases from J, with 6 bases in between. The CDR3 DNA reads as TGTGCCTGGAGTGTGGTGGCCGAGCAGTACTTC. Translation: CAWSVVAEQYF. The entire variable domain, with the rest obtained from reference TRBV30 and TRBJ2-7, is as follows: SQTIHQWPATLVQPVGSPLSLECTVEGTSNPNLYWYRQAAGRGLQLLFYSVGIGQISSEVPQNLSASRPQDRQFILSSKKLLLSDSGFYLCAWSVVAEQYFGPGTRLTVT.

The V and J genes are TRBV7-2 and TRBJ2-7; tentatively, D is TRBD1 (5 bases). The V and J ends lost 3 bases and 0 bases respectively, with 9 bases between them. The CDR3 sequence is 14 residues long. The germline V gene has CDR1 SGHTA and CDR2 FQGNSA. The CDR3 sequence: CASSFDRISYEQYF. CDR3 nucleotides: TGTGCCAGCAGCTTTGACAGAATCTCCTACGAGCAGTACTTC.

The CDR3 nucleotides are TGTGCCAGCAGTGAGAGGTTCGGTGAAGGGGTTCCCTCATTCTACGAGCAGTACTTC. Its protein is CASSERFGEGVPSFYEQYF. This chain uses TRBV6-1 with TRBJ2-7; a weak D match, TRBD1 (5 bases). The CDR3 extends over 19 amino acids. V was cut by 3 bases and J by 3 bases, with 27 bases left in between. Germline V lookup: CDR1 MNHNS, CDR2 SASEGT.

V usage is TRBV11-2 and J usage is TRBJ2-1, with D perhaps TRBD2 (6 bases). CDR3 length equals 14 residues. Germline V lookup: CDR1 SGHAT, CDR2 FQNNGV. V dropped 2 bases and J dropped 5 bases, with 10 bases sitting between them. As DNA, the CDR3 is TGTGCCAGCAGCTTATCTAGCGTCAACAATGAGCAGTTCTTC. Residues: CASSLSSVNNEQFF. Using reference TRBV11-2 and TRBJ2-1 for the parts outside the CDR3, the full variable domain is EAGVAQSPRYKIIEKRQSVAFWCNPISGHATLYWYQQILGQGPKLLIQFQNNGVVDDSQLPKDRFSAERLKGVDSTLKIQPAKLEDSAVYLCASSLSSVNNEQFFGPGTRLTVL.

The chain joins TRBV25-1 to TRBJ2-2; possibly TRBD2 for D (6 bases). The ends were cut back, 6 bases at V and 0 bases at J, with 8 bases in the middle. Germline V gene lookup returns CDR1 MGHDK and CDR2 SYGVNS. The CDR3 contains 14 residues. In nucleotides, the CDR3 is TGTGCCAGCAGACGGGGGACGAACACCGGGGAGCTGTTTTTT. Its translation: CASRRGTNTGELFF.

The chain is built from TRBV5-4 and TRBJ2-7, with TRBD2 matching 11 bases. The CDR3 has 14 residues. Germline V gene lookup returns CDR1 SGHNT and CDR2 YYREEE (reference sequence). V shed 5 bases and J 4 bases; nucleotides not matched to a gene: 5. The CDR3 loop is CASSAGTSGYEQYF. The CDR3 DNA reads TGTGCCAGCAGTGCCGGGACTAGCGGTTACGAGCAGTACTTC.

V usage is TRBV6-1 and J usage is TRBJ1-1; 9 bases are shared with TRBD1. Trimming cost V 0 bases and J 6 bases; bases outside gene matches: 8. Germline V gives CDR1 MNHNS, CDR2 SASEGT. This CDR3 region has 16 residues. The DNA of the CDR3 is TGTGCCAGCAGTGAAGCGGGACAGGGTCCGACGCCTGAAGCTTTCTTT. Translating it yields CASSEAGQGPTPEAFF.

In DNA form, the CDR3 reads TGTGCCAGCAGATCAACAGGGGAAGGCTACACCTTC. Translated: CASRSTGEGYTF. V and J are TRBV6-5 and TRBJ1-2; 7 nucleotides line up with TRBD1. Germline V CDR1 and CDR2: MNHEY, SVGAGI. The CDR3 consists of 12 residues. V trimming: 6 bases; J trimming: 8 bases; junction bases outside the gene matches: 6.

V usage is TRBV9 and J usage is TRBJ2-5, with TRBD1 matching 9 bases. The CDR3 spans 15 residues. Germline CDR1 reads SGDLS; CDR2 reads YYNGEE. V shed 0 bases, J shed 4 bases, and the junction held 4 bases outside the gene matches. CDR3 in amino acids: CASSVGPGQGETQYF. The CDR3 DNA sequence: TGTGCCAGCAGCGTAGGCCCGGGACAGGGAGAGACCCAGTACTTC.

V is TRBV7-9 and J is TRBJ2-1, with 9 nucleotides matching TRBD2. V lost 5 bases to trimming and J lost 8 bases; unmatched junction nucleotides: 7. Germline CDR1 SEHNR, CDR2 FQNEAQ (reference sequence). The CDR3 runs 14 residues. The CDR3 protein is CASSQVGTSHEQFF. As DNA, the CDR3 is TGTGCCAGCAGCCAAGTAGGGACTAGCCATGAGCAGTTCTTC.

V usage is TRBV9 and J usage is TRBJ2-1; D possibly corresponds to TRBD2 (5 bases). The CDR3 loop spans 16 amino acids. Germline V lookup: CDR1 SGDLS, CDR2 YYNGEE. V dropped 0 bases and J dropped 7 bases, with 17 bases sitting between them. The DNA for the CDR3 is TGTGCCAGCAGCGTAGGGCCTAGCCCTTTAGTGAATGAGCAGTTCTTC. Protein: CASSVGPSPLVNEQFF.

The chain recombines TRBV30 with TRBJ2-2; 8 nucleotides match TRBD1. With V trimmed by 6 bases and J by 7 bases, 7 bases remained unmatched. Germline-derived CDR1 and CDR2 are GTSNPN and SVGIG (reference sequence). The CDR3 runs to 13 residues. CDR3 DNA: TGTGCCTGTAAATGGACAGGGAACGGGGAGCTGTTTTTT. Translation: CACKWTGNGELFF. The entire variable domain, with the rest obtained from reference TRBV30 and TRBJ2-2, is as follows: SQTIHQWPATLVQPVGSPLSLECTVEGTSNPNLYWYRQAAGRGLQLLFYSVGIGQISSEVPQNLSASRPQDRQFILSSKKLLLSDSGFYLCACKWTGNGELFFGEGSRLTVL.

The V gene is TRBV4-1, the J gene TRBJ2-7; D may be TRBD2 (7 bases). This CDR3 contains 15 residues. The V gene's germline CDR1 is MGHRA and CDR2 YSYEKL. V shed 4 bases and J shed 3 bases, with 16 bases lying between them. CDR3 DNA sequence: TGCGCCAGCAGCCTTTCAGAGGGGGGGCTCTACGAGCAGTACTTC. It encodes CASSLSEGGLYEQYF.

The genes are TRBV7-2 and TRBJ1-1, with TRBD1 matching 12 bases. V gave up 5 bases and J gave up 4 bases; unmatched junction bases: 5. The CDR3 is made up of 15 amino acids. Germline lookup yields CDR1 SGHTA and CDR2 FQGNSA. CDR3 bases: TGTGCCAGCAGCGGGGACAGGGGGCGAGGCACTGAAGCTTTCTTT. It encodes CASSGDRGRGTEAFF.

The chain uses TRBV7-2 and TRBJ1-1; D call uncertain. The V end lost 0 bases, the J end lost 7 bases, and 12 bases lay between the germline ends. The CDR3 covers 14 residues. CDR1 is SGHTA and CDR2 is FQGNSA in the germline V gene. CDR3 sequence: CASSLAPEGGEAFF. The CDR3 coding sequence is TGTGCCAGCAGCTTAGCGCCCGAGGGCGGTGAAGCTTTCTTT.

This rearrangement joins TRBV5-8 to TRBJ2-7; D gene unclear. V shed 0 bases and J shed 0 bases, with 4 bases lying between them. The CDR3 consists of 13 residues. Germline V CDR1 and CDR2: SGHTS, YDEGEE. This CDR3 reads CASSLALSYEQYF. The CDR3 region has the DNA TGTGCCAGCAGCTTGGCTCTCTCCTACGAGCAGTACTTC.

This rearrangement joins TRBV30 to TRBJ2-1; 9 nucleotides line up with TRBD1. Germline V lookup: CDR1 GTSNPN, CDR2 SVGIG (reference sequence). The CDR3 extends over 15 amino acids. V gave up 1 base and J gave up 7 bases; unmatched junction bases: 8. The CDR3 DNA is TGTGCCTGGAGTGGACTCGGGACAGGGAAGAATGAGCAGTTCTTC. It translates to CAWSGLGTGKNEQFF.

The chain employs TRBV7-2 and TRBJ2-7; TRBD2 matches 9 bases. Germline CDR1 is SGHTA and CDR2 is FQGNSA. CDR3 size: 15 residues. The V segment lost 1 base and the J segment 4 bases; nucleotides outside the gene matches: 5. In nucleotides, the CDR3 is TGTGCCAGCAGCTTAGAGGCGGGAGGGGGATACGAGCAGTACTTC. Translation: CASSLEAGGGYEQYF.

The V call is TRBV27, the J call TRBJ2-7; no firm D call. The germline gives CDR1 MNHEY, CDR2 SMNVEV (reference sequence). Trimming removed 2 bases from V and 0 bases from J, with 8 bases in between. This CDR3 contains 14 residues. The CDR3 coding sequence is TGTGCCAGCAGTTTAGGGCAGAGCTCCTACGAGCAGTACTTC. Translation: CASSLGQSSYEQYF.

The CDR3 DNA is TGTGCCAGCCTGGGCTTTTATAGCAATCAGCCCCAGCATTTT. It is translated as CASLGFYSNQPQHF. The V call is TRBV6-6, the J call TRBJ1-5; D is ambiguous. This CDR3 is 14 amino acids long. Germline assignment: CDR1 MNHNY and CDR2 SVGAGI (reference sequence). Trimming took off 8 bases at V and 0 bases at J, with 11 bases between the two ends.

The genes are TRBV10-3 and TRBJ2-7; D remains unclear. CDR3 length: 14 amino acids. Germline CDR1 and CDR2: ENHRY and SYGVKD. V gave up 0 bases and J gave up 3 bases, with 9 bases separating them. CDR3 coding DNA: TGTGCCATCAGTGAGTCGACATCAGTCTACGAGCAGTACTTC. Translation: CAISESTSVYEQYF.

The CDR3 region has the DNA TGCGCCAGCAGCCAAGGTGGACAAGTGAACACTGAAGCTTTCTTT. Protein sequence: CASSQGGQVNTEAFF. The chain is built from TRBV4-1 and TRBJ1-1; the D gene is possibly TRBD1 (5 bases). CDR3 length equals 15 residues. Trimming stripped 1 base from V and 0 bases from J, with 9 bases between. Germline CDR1 reads MGHRA; CDR2 reads YSYEKL.

V is TRBV4-3 and J is TRBJ1-4; TRBD1 agrees at 7 bases. The trim removed 4 bases at V and 2 bases at J, leaving 7 bases unmatched. The CDR3 consists of 16 residues. Germline CDR1 and CDR2: LGHNA and YSLEER. CDR3 coding DNA: TGCGCCAGCAGCCTAGCCCCGGGACAGACTAATGAAAAACTGTTTTTT. Amino acid sequence: CASSLAPGQTNEKLFF.